The present T cell receptor beta chain was sequenced within a study of Ad26.COV2.S vaccination and SARS-CoV-2 variants. This CDR3 is built from 12 residues. Looked up from germline, CDR1 is SGDLS and CDR2 is YYNGEE. The junction had 0 bases not matched to a gene; V was cut back by 2 bases and J by 7 bases. The protocol was immunoSEQ multiplex PCR, while the TCRdb copy is restricted to in-frame clones and leaves out a portion. The table includes some 300,000 clones, around 83% detected once. Noted treatment: around 19 received Ad26.COV2.S at low or high dose, single or two shots; about 5 received placebo; per-sample allocation not given. Sampling was performed 63 days after the first vaccine or placebo injection.

The receptor was isolated from a person aged 18 to 59 who received the Ad26.COV2.S COVID-19 vaccine or a placebo. The sample here was peripheral blood, taken in a trial of Ad26.COV2.S vaccine versus placebo. The rearrangement joins TRBV9 to TRBJ2-1; 7 nucleotides match TRBD1. The CDR3 nucleotides read TGTGCCAGCAGCGTGGGACAGAATGAGCAGTTCTTC. This encodes CASSVGQNEQFF. Variable domain in full (rest from reference TRBV9 and TRBJ2-1): DSGVTQTPKHLITATGQRVTLRCSPRSGDLSVYWYQQSLDQGLQFLIQYYNGEERAKGNILERFSAQQFPDLHSELNLSSLELGDSALYFCASSVGQNEQFFGPGTRLTVL.